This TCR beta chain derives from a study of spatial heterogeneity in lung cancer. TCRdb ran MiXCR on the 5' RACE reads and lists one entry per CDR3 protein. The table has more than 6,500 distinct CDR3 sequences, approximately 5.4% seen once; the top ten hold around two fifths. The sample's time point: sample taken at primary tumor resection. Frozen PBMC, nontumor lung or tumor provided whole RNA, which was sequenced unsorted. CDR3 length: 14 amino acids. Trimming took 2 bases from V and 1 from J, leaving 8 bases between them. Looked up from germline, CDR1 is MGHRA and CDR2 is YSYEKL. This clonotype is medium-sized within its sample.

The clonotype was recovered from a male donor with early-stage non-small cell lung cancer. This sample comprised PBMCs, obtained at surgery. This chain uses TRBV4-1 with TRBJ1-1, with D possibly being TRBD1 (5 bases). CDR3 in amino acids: CASSQRGRNTEAFF. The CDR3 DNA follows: TGCGCCAGCAGCCAAAGGGGACGGAACACTGAAGCTTTCTTT.